One sample yielded the 2 T cell receptor beta chains listed below, sequenced in a study of cytomegalovirus exposure and HLA in healthy donors. PCR involved 60 Vbeta and 13 Jbeta primers. Clones were read by immunoSEQ multiplex PCR, and TCRdb kept only the in-frame ones, dropping some. The table records approximately 150,000 clones, around 78% of them present only once. Sequencing was done on a sample of PBMCs. The source is a man between 40 and 49 years old in good health and CMV-seronegative.

The chain carries TRBV28 and TRBJ2-5, with 7 positions matching TRBD1. Germline lookup yields CDR1 MDHEN and CDR2 SYDVKM. Trimming at V came to 3 bases and at J to 4 bases, leaving 8 bases not matched to a gene. There are 15 residues in the CDR3. DNA for the CDR3: TGTGCCAGCAGTTTGGGCCAAGGGGGCGTAGAGACCCAGTACTTC. Protein product: CASSLGQGGVETQYF.

The chain links TRBV11-2 to TRBJ1-2; possibly TRBD1 for D (5 bases). The germline V gene encodes CDR1 SGHAT and CDR2 FQNNGV. The V gene lost 4 bases and the J gene lost 8 bases, with 20 bases spanning the gap. This CDR3 spans 15 amino acids. The CDR3 nucleotides are TGTGCCAGCAGCTCCAGGGCTCGGGGAGGGACGGGCTACACCTTC. This translates into CASSSRARGGTGYTF. The whole variable domain, remainder taken from reference TRBV11-2 and TRBJ1-2, is EAGVAQSPRYKIIEKRQSVAFWCNPISGHATLYWYQQILGQGPKLLIQFQNNGVVDDSQLPKDRFSAERLKGVDSTLKIQPAKLEDSAVYLCASSSRARGGTGYTFGSGTRLTVV.